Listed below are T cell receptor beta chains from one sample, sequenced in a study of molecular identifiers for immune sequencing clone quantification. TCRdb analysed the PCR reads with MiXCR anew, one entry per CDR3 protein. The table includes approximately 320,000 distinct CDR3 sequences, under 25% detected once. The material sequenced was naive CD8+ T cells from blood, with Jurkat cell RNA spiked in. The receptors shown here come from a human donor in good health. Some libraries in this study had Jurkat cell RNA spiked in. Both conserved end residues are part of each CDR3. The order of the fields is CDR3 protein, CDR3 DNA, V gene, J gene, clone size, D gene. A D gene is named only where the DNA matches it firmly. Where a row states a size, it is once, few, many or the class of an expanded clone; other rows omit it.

CDR3aa: CASSIGGTEQFF
CDR3nt: TGTGCCAGTAGTATTGGTGGGACCGAGCAGTTCTTC
v_gene: TRBV19
j_gene: TRBJ2-1
abundance: few
d_gene: -

CDR3aa: CASSLSDYNSPLHF
CDR3nt: TGTGCCAGCAGCTTATCAGACTATAATTCACCCCTCCACTTT
v_gene: TRBV7-9
j_gene: TRBJ1-6
abundance: -
d_gene: -

CDR3aa: CASSYTRLAGGPETQYF
CDR3nt: TGTGCCAGCAGCTACACCCGACTAGCGGGAGGGCCTGAGACCCAGTACTTC
v_gene: TRBV7-6
j_gene: TRBJ2-5
abundance: many
d_gene: TRBD2

CDR3aa: CASRGLADITDTQYF
CDR3nt: TGTGCCAGCAGGGGACTAGCGGATATCACAGATACGCAGTATTTT
v_gene: TRBV6-6
j_gene: TRBJ2-3
abundance: -
d_gene: TRBD2

CDR3aa: CASSLDSRGERQETQYF
CDR3nt: TGCGCCAGCAGCTTGGATAGTCGCGGGGAGAGACAAGAGACCCAGTACTTC
v_gene: TRBV5-1
j_gene: TRBJ2-5
abundance: many
d_gene: -

CDR3aa: CASSQGSPFYEQYF
CDR3nt: TGTGCCAGCAGCCAAGGCTCACCTTTTTACGAGCAGTACTTC
v_gene: TRBV14
j_gene: TRBJ2-7
abundance: few
d_gene: -

CDR3aa: CASALSGELFF
CDR3nt: TGCGCCTCAGCCCTCTCCGGGGAGCTGTTTTTT
v_gene: TRBV4-1
j_gene: TRBJ2-2
abundance: many
d_gene: -

CDR3aa: CASIPDRVEAFF
CDR3nt: TGTGCCAGTATACCGGACAGGGTTGAAGCTTTCTTT
v_gene: TRBV6-1
j_gene: TRBJ1-1
abundance: -
d_gene: TRBD1

CDR3aa: CASTPGFYQETQYF
CDR3nt: TGTGCCAGCACCCCGGGATTTTATCAAGAGACCCAGTACTTC
v_gene: TRBV6-2/TRBV6-3
j_gene: TRBJ2-5
abundance: -
d_gene: -

CDR3aa: CASSTSSGSGEQYF
CDR3nt: TGTGCCAGCAGTACCTCATCGGGGTCGGGGGAGCAGTACTTC
v_gene: TRBV27
j_gene: TRBJ2-7
abundance: -
d_gene: -

CDR3aa: CASSYSPSSYEQYF
CDR3nt: TGTGCCAGCAGTTACTCGCCCAGCTCCTACGAGCAGTACTTC
v_gene: TRBV6-6
j_gene: TRBJ2-7
abundance: many
d_gene: -

CDR3aa: CASRGPGQKNTEAFF
CDR3nt: TGTGCCAGCAGGGGCCCGGGACAGAAGAACACTGAAGCTTTCTTT
v_gene: TRBV12-3/TRBV12-4
j_gene: TRBJ1-1
abundance: many
d_gene: TRBD1

CDR3aa: CAATPGASNQPQHF
CDR3nt: TGTGCCGCCACCCCCGGGGCTAGCAATCAGCCCCAGCATTTT
v_gene: TRBV6-2/TRBV6-3
j_gene: TRBJ1-5
abundance: -
d_gene: -

CDR3aa: CASSVYTGGWPGELFF
CDR3nt: TGTGCCAGCAGTGTCTATACGGGAGGCTGGCCCGGGGAGCTGTTTTTT
v_gene: TRBV2
j_gene: TRBJ2-2
abundance: -
d_gene: TRBD2

CDR3aa: CASSQVAETDTQYF
CDR3nt: TGCGCCAGCAGCCAAGTCGCAGAAACAGATACGCAGTATTTT
v_gene: TRBV4-1
j_gene: TRBJ2-3
abundance: -
d_gene: -

CDR3aa: CASSPRRQQNTEAFF
CDR3nt: TGTGCCAGCAGCCCGAGGCGACAGCAGAACACTGAAGCTTTCTTT
v_gene: TRBV7-2
j_gene: TRBJ1-1
abundance: -
d_gene: -

CDR3aa: CASSRRPASTDTQYF
CDR3nt: TGTGCCAGCAGCCGACGACCGGCGAGCACAGATACGCAGTATTTT
v_gene: TRBV7-8
j_gene: TRBJ2-3
abundance: many
d_gene: -

CDR3aa: CASSSPRDRENTEAFF
CDR3nt: TGTGCCAGCAGCAGCCCCCGGGACAGGGAGAACACTGAAGCTTTCTTT
v_gene: TRBV9
j_gene: TRBJ1-1
abundance: many
d_gene: TRBD1

CDR3aa: CASSRGGQGSYEQYF
CDR3nt: TGTGCCAGCAGCAGAGGGGGACAGGGTTCCTACGAGCAGTACTTC
v_gene: TRBV9
j_gene: TRBJ2-7
abundance: many
d_gene: TRBD1

CDR3aa: CASPDYGTDTQYF
CDR3nt: TGTGCCAGCCCGGACTATGGCACAGATACGCAGTATTTT
v_gene: TRBV7-6
j_gene: TRBJ2-3
abundance: -
d_gene: -

CDR3aa: CSCVAGVIKETQYF
CDR3nt: TGCAGTTGTGTAGCGGGGGTAATCAAAGAGACCCAGTACTTC
v_gene: TRBV20-1
j_gene: TRBJ2-5
abundance: many
d_gene: TRBD2

CDR3aa: CASSLGAWGGSFEQYF
CDR3nt: TGTGCCAGCAGCTTAGGGGCCTGGGGCGGGAGTTTCGAGCAGTACTTC
v_gene: TRBV7-2
j_gene: TRBJ2-7
abundance: many
d_gene: TRBD2

CDR3aa: CAWSVSVASSYNEQFF
CDR3nt: TGTGCCTGGAGTGTCTCCGTGGCTAGCTCCTACAATGAGCAGTTCTTC
v_gene: TRBV30
j_gene: TRBJ2-1
abundance: -
d_gene: -

CDR3aa: CSGTGMNTEAFF
CDR3nt: TGCAGCGGAACAGGGATGAACACTGAAGCTTTCTTT
v_gene: TRBV29-1
j_gene: TRBJ1-1
abundance: many
d_gene: -

CDR3aa: CASSFSTGAYEQYF
CDR3nt: TGTGCCAGCAGCTTTTCGACAGGGGCCTACGAGCAGTACTTC
v_gene: TRBV6-6
j_gene: TRBJ2-7
abundance: few
d_gene: TRBD1

CDR3aa: CASSKEGQGYNQPQHF
CDR3nt: TGTGCCAGCAGCAAAGAGGGACAGGGGTACAATCAGCCCCAGCATTTT
v_gene: TRBV3-1
j_gene: TRBJ1-5
abundance: many
d_gene: TRBD1

CDR3aa: CASSGTDYEQYF
CDR3nt: TGTGCCAGTAGTGGGACAGACTACGAGCAGTACTTC
v_gene: TRBV19
j_gene: TRBJ2-7
abundance: many
d_gene: TRBD1

CDR3aa: CASSPNRGLIETQYF
CDR3nt: TGTGCCAGCAGCCCAAACAGGGGGCTGATAGAGACCCAGTACTTC
v_gene: TRBV7-2
j_gene: TRBJ2-5
abundance: few
d_gene: TRBD1

CDR3aa: CASSGQYGYTF
CDR3nt: TGTGCCAGCAGCGGACAGTATGGCTACACCTTC
v_gene: TRBV9
j_gene: TRBJ1-2
abundance: few
d_gene: -

CDR3aa: CASSQDEGGPNEQFF
CDR3nt: TGCGCCAGCAGCCAAGATGAGGGAGGGCCCAATGAGCAGTTCTTC
v_gene: TRBV4-3
j_gene: TRBJ2-1
abundance: many
d_gene: TRBD2

CDR3aa: CASSYVAPEAFF
CDR3nt: TGTGCCAGCAGCTATGTGGCTCCTGAAGCTTTCTTT
v_gene: TRBV7-9
j_gene: TRBJ1-1
abundance: many
d_gene: -

CDR3aa: CASRSDVMNTEAFF
CDR3nt: TGTGCCAGCAGGTCAGACGTGATGAACACTGAAGCTTTCTTT
v_gene: TRBV3-1
j_gene: TRBJ1-1
abundance: many
d_gene: -

CDR3aa: CASSSFRRVDNQPQHF
CDR3nt: TGTGCCAGCAGCTCTTTTCGGAGGGTTGACAATCAGCCCCAGCATTTT
v_gene: TRBV6-2/TRBV6-3
j_gene: TRBJ1-5
abundance: many
d_gene: -

CDR3aa: CASRGVSSYEQYF
CDR3nt: TGTGCCAGCAGGGGGGTAAGCTCCTACGAGCAGTACTTC
v_gene: TRBV12-3/TRBV12-4
j_gene: TRBJ2-7
abundance: -
d_gene: -

CDR3aa: CASSLVYRGTDTQYF
CDR3nt: TGTGCCAGCAGTTTAGTTTACAGGGGCACAGATACGCAGTATTTT
v_gene: TRBV28
j_gene: TRBJ2-3
abundance: few
d_gene: -

CDR3aa: CSVEATTWGDAYGYTF
CDR3nt: TGCAGCGTTGAAGCCACCACTTGGGGGGACGCCTATGGCTACACCTTC
v_gene: TRBV29-1
j_gene: TRBJ1-2
abundance: many
d_gene: -

CDR3aa: CASSPLGTDTQYF
CDR3nt: TGCGCCAGCAGCCCCCTTGGCACAGATACGCAGTATTTT
v_gene: TRBV5-1
j_gene: TRBJ2-3
abundance: many
d_gene: -

CDR3aa: CASVPTDSGIADTQYF
CDR3nt: TGTGCCAGTGTCCCCACCGATAGCGGGATAGCAGATACGCAGTATTTT
v_gene: TRBV9
j_gene: TRBJ2-3
abundance: many
d_gene: TRBD2

CDR3aa: CAWSATGASYEKLVF
CDR3nt: TGTGCCTGGAGTGCAACAGGGGCATCCTATGAAAAACTGGTTTTT
v_gene: TRBV30
j_gene: TRBJ1-4
abundance: -
d_gene: TRBD1

CDR3aa: CAISGGQGEETQYF
CDR3nt: TGTGCCATCAGTGGTGGACAGGGGGAAGAGACCCAGTACTTC
v_gene: TRBV10-3
j_gene: TRBJ2-5
abundance: -
d_gene: TRBD1

CDR3aa: CASTNLPVGDWSPLHF
CDR3nt: TGTGCCAGCACCAATTTACCGGTGGGGGATTGGTCACCCCTCCACTTT
v_gene: TRBV27
j_gene: TRBJ1-6
abundance: few
d_gene: -

CDR3aa: CASSPWTSGMNEQFF
CDR3nt: TGTGCCAGCAGCCCGTGGACTAGCGGGATGAATGAGCAGTTCTTC
v_gene: TRBV7-6
j_gene: TRBJ2-1
abundance: -
d_gene: TRBD2

CDR3aa: CASSYGRGGPETQYF
CDR3nt: TGTGCCAGCAGTTATGGGCGGGGGGGGCCGGAGACCCAGTACTTC
v_gene: TRBV6-6
j_gene: TRBJ2-5
abundance: few
d_gene: TRBD2

CDR3aa: CASSYGRTLPDTQYF
CDR3nt: TGTGCCAGCAGTTATGGACGGACACTACCAGATACGCAGTATTTT
v_gene: TRBV6-5
j_gene: TRBJ2-3
abundance: -
d_gene: -

CDR3aa: CASSMGTDNQPRHF
CDR3nt: TGTGCCAGTAGTATGGGGACAGACAATCAGCCCCGGCATTTT
v_gene: TRBV19
j_gene: TRBJ1-5
abundance: -
d_gene: TRBD1

CDR3aa: CSARDFGTGSNQPQHF
CDR3nt: TGCAGTGCTAGAGATTTTGGGACAGGAAGTAATCAGCCCCAGCATTTT
v_gene: TRBV20-1
j_gene: TRBJ1-5
abundance: -
d_gene: TRBD1

CDR3aa: CATSDVAGLGSYTF
CDR3nt: TGTGCCACCAGTGACGTGGCAGGACTGGGGAGCTACACCTTC
v_gene: TRBV24-1
j_gene: TRBJ1-2
abundance: few
d_gene: -